The text below deals with one TCR beta chain. Its antigen is undetermined. The record originates from a study of T cell responses to AZD1222 COVID-19 vaccine. Broader study findings: Epitopes outside B.1.351 and B.1.1.7 mutated regions reportedly drew nearly half of spike TCRs. Clonal diversity was possibly underestimated, and white British individuals and females predominated among donors.

Pooling covered second doses at about 4 or about 12 weeks. Here immunoSEQ multiplex PCR was the method, and the copy in TCRdb shows in-frame clones only, minus some. The table has 130,000 to 150,000 clones, just over 85% seen once. Germline CDR1 and CDR2: SGDLS and YYNGEE. Trimming removed 0 bases at V and 4 bases at J, with 11 bases between. There are 15 residues in the CDR3. The sample in question was peripheral blood, obtained 28 days after the second AZD1222 dose. The chain recombines TRBV9 with TRBJ1-3; D may be TRBD1 (6 bases). The receptor was derived from an adult who received the AZD1222 COVID-19 vaccine. The chain's CDR3 is CASSVEGQGGNTIYF. The DNA for the CDR3 is TGTGCCAGCAGCGTAGAAGGGCAGGGGGGAAACACCATATATTTT.